One TCR beta chain is described in this entry. Antigen specificity is unknown. The source of the sample is a study of identifying expanded T cells in peripheral blood. Points from the study as a whole: Technical replicates showed about 1.1 changed clones; around two weeks approximately 16; four weeks 19. Roughly two-week clone count variance significantly increased as total template count grew.

The ends were cut back, 0 bases at V and 4 bases at J, with 13 bases in the middle. Germline assignment: CDR1 SGHAT and CDR2 FQNNGV. The CDR3 consists of 15 residues. No infections or other immune events were documented during collection. The protocol was immunoSEQ multiplex PCR, while the TCRdb copy is restricted to in-frame clones and leaves out a portion. The table has 84,000 or so clones, approximately 91% seen once. The chain recombines TRBV11-2 with TRBJ2-7; D is ambiguous. Material: blood. This TCR came from a person aged 18-70 years in good health. CDR3 residues: CASSLEAVSVYEQYF. The CDR3 region has the DNA TGTGCCAGCAGCTTAGAGGCCGTTTCGGTTTACGAGCAGTACTTC.